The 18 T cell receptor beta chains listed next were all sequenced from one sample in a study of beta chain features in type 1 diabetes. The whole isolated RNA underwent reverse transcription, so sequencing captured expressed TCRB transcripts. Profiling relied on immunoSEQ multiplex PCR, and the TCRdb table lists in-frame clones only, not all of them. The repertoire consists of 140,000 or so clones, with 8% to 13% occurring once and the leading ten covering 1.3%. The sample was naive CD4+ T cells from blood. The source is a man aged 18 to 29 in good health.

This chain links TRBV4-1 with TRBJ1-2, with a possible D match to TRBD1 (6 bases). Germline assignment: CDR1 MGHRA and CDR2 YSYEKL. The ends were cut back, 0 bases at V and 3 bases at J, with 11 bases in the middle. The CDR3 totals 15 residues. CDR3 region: CASSQDGRTDYGYTF. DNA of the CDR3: TGCGCCAGCAGCCAAGATGGTAGGACAGACTATGGCTACACCTTC.

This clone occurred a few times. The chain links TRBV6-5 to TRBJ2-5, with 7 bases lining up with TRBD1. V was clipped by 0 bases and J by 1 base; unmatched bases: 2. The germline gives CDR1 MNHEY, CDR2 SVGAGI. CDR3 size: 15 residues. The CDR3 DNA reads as TGTGCCAGCAGTTACTCGGGGACAGTCCAAGAGACCCAGTACTTC. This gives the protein CASSYSGTVQETQYF.

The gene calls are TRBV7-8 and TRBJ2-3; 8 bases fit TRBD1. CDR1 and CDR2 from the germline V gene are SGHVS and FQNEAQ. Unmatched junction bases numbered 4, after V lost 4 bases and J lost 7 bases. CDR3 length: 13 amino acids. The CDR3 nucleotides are TGTGCCAGCAGCTCAGACAGGGGAAATACGCAGTATTTT. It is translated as CASSSDRGNTQYF.

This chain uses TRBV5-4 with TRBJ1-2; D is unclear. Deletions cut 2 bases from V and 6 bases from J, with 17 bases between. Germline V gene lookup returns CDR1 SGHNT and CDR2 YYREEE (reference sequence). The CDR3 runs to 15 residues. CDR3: CASSFSAVRRNGYTF. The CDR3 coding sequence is TGTGCCAGCAGCTTCTCGGCAGTCCGCAGGAATGGCTACACCTTC. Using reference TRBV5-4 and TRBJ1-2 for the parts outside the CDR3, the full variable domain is ETGVTQSPTHLIKTRGQQVTLRCSSQSGHNTVSWYQQALGQGPQFIFQYYREEENGRGNFPPRFSGLQFPNYSSELNVNALELDDSALYLCASSFSAVRRNGYTFGSGTRLTVV.

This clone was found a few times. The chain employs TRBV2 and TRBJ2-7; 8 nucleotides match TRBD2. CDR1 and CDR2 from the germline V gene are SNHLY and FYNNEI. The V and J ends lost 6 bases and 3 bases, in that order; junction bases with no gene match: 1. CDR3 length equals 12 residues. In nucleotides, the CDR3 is TGTGCCAGCAGGAGCGGGGGCTACGAGCAGTACTTC. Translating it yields CASRSGGYEQYF.

Here the CDR3 DNA reads TGTGCCAGCAGCCCGGACAGGGGCAATCAGCCCCAGCATTTT. This gives the protein CASSPDRGNQPQHF. The V call is TRBV27, the J call TRBJ1-5, with 8 bases fitting TRBD1. Germline V gene sequence: CDR1 MNHEY, CDR2 SMNVEV (reference sequence). This CDR3 comprises 14 residues. The junction had 3 bases not matched to a gene; V was cut back by 6 bases and J by 2 bases.

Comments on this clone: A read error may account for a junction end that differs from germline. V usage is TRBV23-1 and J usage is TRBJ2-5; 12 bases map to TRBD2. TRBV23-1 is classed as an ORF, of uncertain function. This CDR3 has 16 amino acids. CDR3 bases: TGTGCCAGCAGTCCCTCTACTAGCGGGGGGCAAGAGACCCAGTACTTC. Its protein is CASSPSTSGGQETQYF.

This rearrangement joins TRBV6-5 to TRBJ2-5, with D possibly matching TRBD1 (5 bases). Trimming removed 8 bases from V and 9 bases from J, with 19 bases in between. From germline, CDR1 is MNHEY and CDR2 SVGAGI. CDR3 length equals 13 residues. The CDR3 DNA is TGTGCCAGCCGCCCCTCTGGGGCAATGGCCCAGTACTTC. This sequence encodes CASRPSGAMAQYF.

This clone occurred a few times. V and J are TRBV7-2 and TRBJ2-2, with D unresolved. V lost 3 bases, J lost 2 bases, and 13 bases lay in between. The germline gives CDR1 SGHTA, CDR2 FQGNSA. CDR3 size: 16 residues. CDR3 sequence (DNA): TGTGCCAGCAGCTTGAGATATGCCTCTAACACCGGGGAGCTGTTTTTT. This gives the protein CASSLRYASNTGELFF.

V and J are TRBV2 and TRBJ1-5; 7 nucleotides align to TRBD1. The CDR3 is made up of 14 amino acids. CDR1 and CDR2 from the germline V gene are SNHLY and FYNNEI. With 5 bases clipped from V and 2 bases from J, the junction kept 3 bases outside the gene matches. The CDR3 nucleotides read TGTGCCAGCAGTAGGGGGCTGGGCAATCAGCCCCAGCATTTT. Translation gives CASSRGLGNQPQHF.

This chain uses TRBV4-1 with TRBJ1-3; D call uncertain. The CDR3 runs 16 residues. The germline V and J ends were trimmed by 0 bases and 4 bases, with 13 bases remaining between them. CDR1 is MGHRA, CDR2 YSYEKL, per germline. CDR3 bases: TGCGCCAGCAGCCAAGATGTAGTATCTAGGGGAAACACCATATATTTT. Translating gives CASSQDVVSRGNTIYF.

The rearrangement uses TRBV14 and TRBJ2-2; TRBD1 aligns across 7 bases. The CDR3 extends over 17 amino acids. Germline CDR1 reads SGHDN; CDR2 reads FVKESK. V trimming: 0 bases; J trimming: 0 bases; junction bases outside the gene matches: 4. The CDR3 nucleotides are TGTGCCAGCAGCCAAGACCGGGACAGCCCGAACACCGGGGAGCTGTTTTTT. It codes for CASSQDRDSPNTGELFF.

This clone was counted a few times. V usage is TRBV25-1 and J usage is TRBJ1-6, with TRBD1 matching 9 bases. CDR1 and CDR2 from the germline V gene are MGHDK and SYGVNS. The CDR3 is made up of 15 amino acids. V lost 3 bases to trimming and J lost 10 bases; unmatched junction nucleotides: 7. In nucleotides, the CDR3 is TGTGCCAGCAGTGACCCCGGGACAGGGTTCTCACCCCTCCACTTT. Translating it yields CASSDPGTGFSPLHF. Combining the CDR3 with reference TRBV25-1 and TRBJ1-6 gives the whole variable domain EADIYQTPRYLVIGTGKKITLECSQTMGHDKMYWYQQDPGMELHLIHYSYGVNSTEKGDLSSESTVSRIRTEHFPLTLESARPSHTSQYLCASSDPGTGFSPLHFGNGTRLTVT.

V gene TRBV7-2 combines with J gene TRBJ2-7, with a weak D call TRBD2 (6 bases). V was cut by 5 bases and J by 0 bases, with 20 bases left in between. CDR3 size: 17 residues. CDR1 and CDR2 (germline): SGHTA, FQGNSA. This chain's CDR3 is CASSTSLGGSGSYEQYF. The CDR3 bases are TGTGCCAGCAGCACCTCCCTGGGGGGAAGTGGCTCCTACGAGCAGTACTTC. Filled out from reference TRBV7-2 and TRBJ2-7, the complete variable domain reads GAGVSQSPSNKVTEKGKDVELRCDPISGHTALYWYRQSLGQGLEFLIYFQGNSAPDKSGLPSDRFSAERTGGSVSTLTIQRTQQEDSAVYLCASSTSLGGSGSYEQYFGPGTRLTVT.

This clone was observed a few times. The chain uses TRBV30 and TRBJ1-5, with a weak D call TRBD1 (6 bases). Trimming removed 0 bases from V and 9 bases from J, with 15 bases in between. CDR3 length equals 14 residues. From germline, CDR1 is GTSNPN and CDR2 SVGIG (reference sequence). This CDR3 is CAWSVGGARSPQHF. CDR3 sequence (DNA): TGTGCCTGGAGTGTAGGGGGGGCTCGATCGCCCCAGCATTTT.

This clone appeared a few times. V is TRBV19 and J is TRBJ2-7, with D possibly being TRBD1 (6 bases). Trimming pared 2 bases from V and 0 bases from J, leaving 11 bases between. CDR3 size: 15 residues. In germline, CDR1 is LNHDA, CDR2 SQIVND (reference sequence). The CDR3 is CASSIPTGSSYEQYF. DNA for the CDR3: TGTGCCAGTAGTATACCTACAGGGAGCTCCTACGAGCAGTACTTC.

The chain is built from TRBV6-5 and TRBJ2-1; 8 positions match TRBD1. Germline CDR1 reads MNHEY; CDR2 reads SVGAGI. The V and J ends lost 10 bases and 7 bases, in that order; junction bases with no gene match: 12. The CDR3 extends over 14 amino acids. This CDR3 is CATKDWTGRNEQFF. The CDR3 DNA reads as TGTGCCACAAAGGATTGGACAGGGAGGAATGAGCAGTTCTTC.

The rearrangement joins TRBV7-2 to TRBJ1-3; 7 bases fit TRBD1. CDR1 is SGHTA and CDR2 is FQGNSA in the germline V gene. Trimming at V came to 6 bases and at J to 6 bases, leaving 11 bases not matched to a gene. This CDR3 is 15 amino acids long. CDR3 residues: CASRTTGFETNTIYF. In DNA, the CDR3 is TGTGCCAGCAGAACGACAGGGTTTGAAACAAACACCATATATTTT.